This T cell receptor (beta chain) originates from a study of blood T cell repertoires in COVID-19. Background on the study: Acute and convalescent COVID-19 specimens originated in the United States, Italy and Spain. The cDNA or gDNA used as material had been derived from T cells, B-cell-depleted T cells, or PBMCs.

The CDR3 spans 13 residues. The trim removed 8 bases at V and 7 bases at J, leaving 3 bases unmatched. The method was immunoSEQ multiplex PCR; TCRdb's version includes in-frame clones alone and lacks a portion of them. The data contain around 120,000 clones, about 85% of them seen just once; the ten biggest clones take up 2% to 2.5%. The TCR originated in a human donor in a cohort sampled during active COVID-19. The chain joins TRBV12-3 or TRBV12-4 to TRBJ2-1, with TRBD2 matching 12 bases. The sample taken for sequencing was peripheral blood. This chain's CDR3 is CASGLAGGNEQFF. CDR3 nucleotide sequence: TGTGCCAGCGGGCTAGCGGGAGGGAATGAGCAGTTCTTC.